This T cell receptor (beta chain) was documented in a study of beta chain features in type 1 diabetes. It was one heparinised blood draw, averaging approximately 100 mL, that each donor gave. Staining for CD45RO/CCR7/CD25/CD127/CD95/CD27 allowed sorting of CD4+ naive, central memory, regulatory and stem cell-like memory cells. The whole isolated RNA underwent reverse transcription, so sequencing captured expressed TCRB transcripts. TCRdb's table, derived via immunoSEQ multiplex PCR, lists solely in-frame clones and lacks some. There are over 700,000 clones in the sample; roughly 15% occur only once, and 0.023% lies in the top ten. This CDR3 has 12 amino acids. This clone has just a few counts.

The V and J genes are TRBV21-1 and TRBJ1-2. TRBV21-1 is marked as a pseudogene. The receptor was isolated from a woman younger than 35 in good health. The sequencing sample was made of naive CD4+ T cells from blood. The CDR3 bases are TGTGCCAGCTTGCCAGCCTCGGAGGGCTACACCTTC. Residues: CASLPASEGYTF.